What follows are 21 T cell receptor beta chains derived from one specimen sequenced in a study of blood T cell repertoires in COVID-19. Sequencing used immunoSEQ multiplex PCR; TCRdb keeps in-frame clones, though not all of them. The data contain about 180,000 clones, approximately 80% of them singletons. Material for sequencing was peripheral blood. The receptors shown here come from a woman in her thirties or forties with COVID-19, enrolled during active disease.

The genes are TRBV28 and TRBJ2-7, with a tentative D call TRBD1 (5 bases). The CDR3 has 13 amino acids. Germline V gene sequence: CDR1 MDHEN, CDR2 SYDVKM. The V end lost 2 bases, the J end lost 4 bases, and 9 bases lay between the germline ends. This CDR3 reads CASSLAGNYEQYF. CDR3 nucleotides: TGTGCCAGCAGTTTAGCAGGGAATTACGAGCAGTACTTC.

This clone appeared once. The chain has TRBV30 and TRBJ1-1; possible D gene TRBD1, 5 bases. V lost 8 bases to trimming and J lost 3 bases, with 13 bases between them. This CDR3 is 12 amino acids long. Germline V gene data show CDR1 as GTSNPN and CDR2 as SVGIG (reference sequence). The DNA of the CDR3 is TGTGCCCGGACACCGACTTACACTGAAGCTTTCTTT. The encoded protein is CARTPTYTEAFF.

This chain uses TRBV27 with TRBJ1-4; D is ambiguous. Germline CDR1 and CDR2: MNHEY and SMNVEV (reference sequence). This CDR3 is built from 13 residues. V was shortened by 6 bases and J by 7 bases, with 12 bases between the two germline ends. The CDR3 loop is CASRGYLIEKLFF. CDR3 coding DNA: TGTGCCAGCAGGGGCTACTTAATTGAAAAACTGTTTTTT.

The chain carries TRBV13 and TRBJ1-4; possibly TRBD1 for D (6 bases). The CDR3 runs 17 residues. The V end was cut by 4 bases, the J end by 0 bases, with 15 bases between. CDR1 and CDR2 (germline): PRHDT, FYEKMQ (reference sequence). Here the CDR3 DNA reads TGTGCCAGCAGCTCCTCACAGGGTACGACAACTAATGAAAAACTGTTTTTT. This translates into CASSSSQGTTTNEKLFF. Complete variable domain (other parts from reference TRBV13 and TRBJ1-4): AAGVIQSPRHLIKEKRETATLKCYPIPRHDTVYWYQQGPGQDPQFLISFYEKMQSDKGSIPDRFSAQQFSDYHSELNMSSLELGDSALYFCASSSSQGTTTNEKLFFGSGTQLSVL.

This chain connects TRBV18 to TRBJ1-5, with D tentatively TRBD1 (5 bases). Looked up from germline, CDR1 is KGHSH and CDR2 is LQKENI. The CDR3 consists of 12 residues. Trimming removed 7 bases from V and 7 bases from J, with 11 bases in between. The CDR3 here is CASFRVGQPQHF. As DNA, the CDR3 is TGTGCCAGCTTCAGGGTTGGGCAGCCCCAGCATTTT.

This rearrangement joins TRBV7-8 to TRBJ2-2; the D gene is possibly TRBD2 (6 bases). Trimming removed 6 bases from V and 4 bases from J, with 15 bases in between. The CDR3 is 15 amino acids. CDR1 SGHVS and CDR2 FQNEAQ come from the germline V gene. CDR3 coding DNA: TGTGCCAGCAGGTCCGGGACTGGGAGCACCGGGGAGCTGTTTTTT. It codes for CASRSGTGSTGELFF.

In its sample, this clone was seen a few times. V gene TRBV6-1 combines with J gene TRBJ1-3; maybe TRBD1 (5 bases). This CDR3 has 15 residues. Germline V CDR1 and CDR2: MNHNS, SASEGT. V was trimmed by 5 bases and J by 0 bases, leaving 11 bases between them. The CDR3 region is CASSLDSASGNTIYF. The CDR3 nucleotides are TGTGCCAGCAGTTTAGACAGCGCCTCTGGAAACACCATATATTTT.

The CDR3 DNA sequence: TGTGCCAGCGCGTCGGAGGGAGGACCCTACAATGAGCAGTTCTTC. Amino acid sequence: CASASEGGPYNEQFF. The V and J genes are TRBV7-3 and TRBJ2-1; the D gene is possibly TRBD2 (6 bases). The germline V gene encodes CDR1 SGHTA and CDR2 FQGTGA. Trimming took 8 bases from V and 2 from J, leaving 16 bases between them. The CDR3 is 15 residues long.

The J gene is TRBJ2-7, the V gene TRBV11-2; D is undetermined. This CDR3 spans 14 amino acids. Trimming shortened V by 0 bases and J by 2 bases, and 8 bases separated the two germline ends. Per germline, CDR1 SGHAT and CDR2 FQNNGV. The CDR3 sequence is CASSLEPYPYEQYF. CDR3 sequence (DNA): TGTGCCAGCAGCTTAGAACCCTACCCCTACGAGCAGTACTTC.

The chain has TRBV6-1 and TRBJ1-2; D not certain. CDR3 size: 16 residues. The germline V gene has CDR1 MNHNS and CDR2 SASEGT. Trimming cost V 2 bases and J 4 bases, with 17 bases left between them. The CDR3 nucleotides are TGTGCCAGCAGTGAAACCGGCCGGGGAAAAGGCTATGGCTACACCTTC. Its protein is CASSETGRGKGYGYTF.

This chain links TRBV28 with TRBJ2-1; D not resolved. This CDR3 is built from 14 residues. V lost 10 bases and J lost 7, with 20 bases in between. Germline V lookup: CDR1 MDHEN, CDR2 SYDVKM. CDR3 sequence: CAISPRIRRNEQFF. The CDR3 DNA is TGTGCCATCTCCCCCCGCATACGCCGGAATGAGCAGTTCTTC.

CDR3 protein: CASQSPGTDHSGANVLTF. CDR3 sequence (DNA): TGCGCCAGCCAATCCCCCGGGACAGATCACTCTGGGGCCAACGTCCTGACTTTC. The V and J genes are TRBV5-1 and TRBJ2-6; 7 positions agree with TRBD1. The CDR3 runs to 18 residues. V was pared by 7 bases and J by 0 bases, with 13 bases of the junction left unmatched. The germline CDR1 and CDR2 sequences are SGHRS and YFSETQ.

This clone was counted a few times. The chain recombines TRBV11-2 with TRBJ1-4; perhaps TRBD1 as D (5 bases). Trimming took off 0 bases at V and 10 bases at J, with 18 bases between the two ends. CDR3 length equals 16 residues. CDR1 is SGHAT, CDR2 FQNNGV, per germline. The DNA of the CDR3 is TGTGCCAGCAGCTTAGACCCGTGGAGCGGGGCGGGAAAACTGTTTTTT. Its protein product is CASSLDPWSGAGKLFF.

This chain uses TRBV6-5 with TRBJ2-7; TRBD1 agrees at 7 bases. Germline loops: CDR1 MNHEY, CDR2 SVGAGI. With V trimmed by 7 bases and J by 5 bases, 11 bases remained unmatched. The CDR3 extends over 14 amino acids. CDR3 nucleotide sequence: TGTGCCAGCACTCCTGACAGGGTACCCAACGAGCAGTACTTC. Translation gives CASTPDRVPNEQYF.

This clone is a singleton in its sample. This chain connects TRBV6-1 to TRBJ1-3, with D unclear. This CDR3 spans 15 amino acids. Germline CDR1 is MNHNS and CDR2 is SASEGT. Trimming took off 2 bases at V and 0 bases at J, with 8 bases between the two ends. This chain's CDR3 is CASSEQLTSGNTIYF. The CDR3 nucleotides read TGTGCCAGCAGTGAACAACTCACCTCTGGAAACACCATATATTTT.

This chain's CDR3 is CATSRDLAGENEKLFF. As DNA, the CDR3 is TGTGCCACCAGCAGAGATCTGGCAGGGGAGAATGAAAAACTGTTTTTT. V gene TRBV15 combines with J gene TRBJ1-4; a possible D gene is TRBD1 (6 bases). The V gene's germline CDR1 is LNHNV and CDR2 YYDKDF (reference sequence). Trimming removed 0 bases at V and 5 bases at J, with 13 bases between. The CDR3 runs to 16 residues.

The table lists this clone with a count of one. This sequence joins TRBV6-6 and TRBJ1-1; 9 bases fit TRBD1. Germline V gene sequence: CDR1 MNHNY, CDR2 SVGAGI (reference sequence). Losses at the gene ends were 2 bases for V and 4 bases for J; bases not matched to a gene: 5. CDR3 length: 15 residues. The CDR3 loop is CASSYPGQGGTEAFF. The CDR3 DNA reads as TGTGCCAGCAGTTACCCGGGACAGGGTGGCACTGAAGCTTTCTTT.

The gene calls are TRBV6-6 and TRBJ1-5; TRBD1 aligns across 8 bases. Looked up from germline, CDR1 is MNHNY and CDR2 is SVGAGI (reference sequence). The CDR3 has 14 amino acids. With V trimmed by 9 bases and J by 4 bases, 8 bases remained unmatched. For the CDR3, the DNA is TGTGCCAGTCAGGGGGCGGATAATAATCAGCCCCAGCATTTT. Its translation is CASQGADNNQPQHF.

This sequence joins TRBV4-2 and TRBJ1-1; D may be TRBD1 (6 bases). The CDR3 contains 16 residues. Trimming stripped 3 bases from V and 0 bases from J, with 14 bases between. The germline gives CDR1 LGHNA, CDR2 YNFKEQ. The CDR3 region is CASSHVDSSMNTEAFF. The DNA for the CDR3 is TGTGCCAGCAGCCATGTGGACAGTTCCATGAACACTGAAGCTTTCTTT.

V is TRBV6-6 and J is TRBJ2-5; 8 bases match TRBD1. V trimming: 2 bases; J trimming: 5 bases; junction bases outside the gene matches: 10. Germline CDR1 MNHNY, CDR2 SVGAGI (reference sequence). This CDR3 spans 16 amino acids. Here the CDR3 reads CASSYPRTGLSETQYF. The CDR3 region has the DNA TGTGCCAGCAGTTACCCCAGGACAGGGTTATCGGAGACCCAGTACTTC.

The chain carries TRBV10-2 and TRBJ2-1; 9 bases align to TRBD1. The trim removed 6 bases at V and 3 bases at J, leaving 3 bases unmatched. Germline CDR1 reads WSHSY; CDR2 reads SAAADI. The CDR3 is 14 amino acids. The CDR3 DNA reads as TGCGCCAGCAGGCAGACAGGGGGCTACAATGAGCAGTTCTTC. Translated: CASRQTGGYNEQFF.